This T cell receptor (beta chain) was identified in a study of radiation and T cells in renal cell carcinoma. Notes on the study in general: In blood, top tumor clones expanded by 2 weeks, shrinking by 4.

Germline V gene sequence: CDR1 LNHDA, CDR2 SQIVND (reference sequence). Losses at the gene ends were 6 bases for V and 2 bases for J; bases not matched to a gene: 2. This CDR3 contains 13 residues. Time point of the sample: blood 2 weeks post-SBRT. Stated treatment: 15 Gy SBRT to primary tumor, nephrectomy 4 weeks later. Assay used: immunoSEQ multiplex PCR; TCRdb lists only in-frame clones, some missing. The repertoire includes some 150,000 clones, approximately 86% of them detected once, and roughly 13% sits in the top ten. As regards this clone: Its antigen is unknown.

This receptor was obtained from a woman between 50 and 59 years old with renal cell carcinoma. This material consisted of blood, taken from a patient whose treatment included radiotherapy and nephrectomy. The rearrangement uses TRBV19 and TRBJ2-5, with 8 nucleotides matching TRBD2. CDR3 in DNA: TGTGCCAGTAGAGTAGCGGGACAAGAGACCCAGTACTTC. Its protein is CASRVAGQETQYF. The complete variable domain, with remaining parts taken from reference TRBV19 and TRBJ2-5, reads DGGITQSPKYLFRKEGQNVTLSCEQNLNHDAMYWYRQDPGQGLRLIYYSQIVNDFQKGDIAEGYSVSREKKESFPLTVTSAQKNPTAFYLCASRVAGQETQYFGPGTRLLVL.